This passage covers 10 T cell receptor beta chains from one sample sequenced in a study of Ad26.COV2.S vaccination and SARS-CoV-2 variants. Regarding treatment: roughly 20 received Ad26.COV2.S at low or high dose, single or two shots; several received placebo; per-sample allocation not given. Samples came from day 63 after the first vaccine or placebo injection. TCRdb's table, derived via immunoSEQ multiplex PCR, lists solely in-frame clones and lacks some. The profile shows about 390,000 clones, 75% to 90% of them singletons. The source material was peripheral blood, sampled in a trial of Ad26.COV2.S vaccine versus placebo. The receptor source for this set is a person between 18 and 59 years old who received the Ad26.COV2.S COVID-19 vaccine or a placebo.

The V call is TRBV7-2, the J call TRBJ2-1, with 8 bases identical to TRBD2. This CDR3 has 16 residues. Losses at the gene ends were 0 bases for V and 2 bases for J; bases not matched to a gene: 3. Germline values: CDR1 SGHTA, CDR2 FQGNSA. CDR3 amino acids: CASSLAAGAAYNEQFF. CDR3 nucleotide sequence: TGTGCCAGCAGCTTAGCAGCGGGGGCCGCCTACAATGAGCAGTTCTTC.

The V gene is TRBV6-5, the J gene TRBJ1-2; the D is unclear. The V gene lost 0 bases and the J gene lost 8 bases, with 16 bases spanning the gap. CDR1 is MNHEY and CDR2 is SVGAGI in the germline V gene. This CDR3 spans 15 amino acids. The CDR3 loop is CASSYSRATTEGYTF. CDR3 bases: TGTGCCAGCAGTTACTCTCGGGCTACTACGGAAGGCTACACCTTC.

V is TRBV5-4 and J is TRBJ2-1, with D perhaps matching TRBD1 (6 bases). V dropped 5 bases and J dropped 5 bases, with 20 bases sitting between them. CDR3 length: 16 amino acids. The germline V gene encodes CDR1 SGHNT and CDR2 YYREEE (reference sequence). CDR3 DNA sequence: TGTGCCAGCAGTTTTACTACCGGGACACAAAACAATGAGCAGTTCTTC. Translation gives CASSFTTGTQNNEQFF.

The gene calls are TRBV4-3 and TRBJ2-7, with 8 bases aligning to TRBD1. This CDR3 has 15 residues. CDR1 and CDR2 (germline): LGHNA, YSLEER. With 0 bases clipped from V and 5 bases from J, the junction kept 6 bases outside the gene matches. This CDR3 is CASSQDFWTGNEQYF. The CDR3 nucleotides are TGCGCCAGCAGCCAAGATTTTTGGACAGGGAACGAGCAGTACTTC.

The genes are TRBV7-6 and TRBJ1-2; D unclear. Germline CDR1 and CDR2: SGHVS and FNYEAQ. The CDR3 is 13 amino acids. The ends were cut back, 4 bases at V and 0 bases at J, with 6 bases in the middle. This CDR3 reads CASSSRSNYGYTF. For the CDR3, the DNA is TGTGCCAGCAGCTCCCGATCTAACTATGGCTACACCTTC. Combining the CDR3 with reference TRBV7-6 and TRBJ1-2 gives the whole variable domain GAGVSQSPRYKVTKRGQDVALRCDPISGHVSLYWYRQALGQGPEFLTYFNYEAQQDKSGLPNDRFSAERPEGSISTLTIQRTEQRDSAMYRCASSSRSNYGYTFGSGTRLTVV.

Only one count was recorded for this clone. The V call is TRBV6-1, the J call TRBJ1-5, with D maybe TRBD1 (6 bases). The CDR3 consists of 13 residues. Between the trimmed V and J ends, which lost 2 bases and 7 bases, there was a span of 9 bases. Per the germline V gene, CDR1 is MNHNS and CDR2 is SASEGT. CDR3 coding DNA: TGTGCCAGCAGTGAAAAAGGGGGGCAGCCCCAGCATTTT. As protein: CASSEKGGQPQHF.

Only a few counts were recorded for this clone. This chain connects TRBV7-9 to TRBJ2-2, with D perhaps TRBD1 (6 bases). In germline, CDR1 is SEHNR, CDR2 FQNEAQ (reference sequence). The CDR3 consists of 17 residues. V was pared by 1 base and J by 4 bases, with 16 bases between. The chain's CDR3 is CASSLGQDRSSTGELFF. The DNA for the CDR3 is TGTGCCAGCAGCTTAGGACAGGATAGATCGAGCACCGGGGAGCTGTTTTTT.

This clone was seen once. CDR3 in DNA: TGTGCCAGCAGTCAGACCCGGAGGACTGAAGCTTTCTTT. It specifies CASSQTRRTEAFF. The V and J genes are TRBV6-5 and TRBJ1-1; D is undetermined. This CDR3 region has 13 residues. Looked up from germline, CDR1 is MNHEY and CDR2 is SVGAGI. Trimming shortened V by 5 bases and J by 5 bases, and 12 bases separated the two germline ends.

J is TRBJ2-7 and V is TRBV6-2 or TRBV6-3, with D perhaps assigned TRBD1 or TRBD2 (5 bases each). This CDR3 is 11 amino acids long. Germline-derived CDR1 and CDR2 are MNHEY and SVGEGT. V lost 2 bases and J lost 9, with 8 bases in between. In nucleotides, the CDR3 is TGTGCCAGCAGTTACGGGGGACCGCAGTACTTC. Protein product: CASSYGGPQYF.

V is TRBV29-1 and J is TRBJ1-1; a possible D gene is TRBD1 (5 bases). The CDR3 has 14 residues. V gave up 6 bases and J gave up 4 bases, with 18 bases separating them. The germline CDR1 and CDR2 sequences are SQVTM and ANQGSEA. Here the CDR3 DNA reads TGCAGCGTCCACAAGGGTAGGGGAGGCACTGAAGCTTTCTTT. Its translation: CSVHKGRGGTEAFF.